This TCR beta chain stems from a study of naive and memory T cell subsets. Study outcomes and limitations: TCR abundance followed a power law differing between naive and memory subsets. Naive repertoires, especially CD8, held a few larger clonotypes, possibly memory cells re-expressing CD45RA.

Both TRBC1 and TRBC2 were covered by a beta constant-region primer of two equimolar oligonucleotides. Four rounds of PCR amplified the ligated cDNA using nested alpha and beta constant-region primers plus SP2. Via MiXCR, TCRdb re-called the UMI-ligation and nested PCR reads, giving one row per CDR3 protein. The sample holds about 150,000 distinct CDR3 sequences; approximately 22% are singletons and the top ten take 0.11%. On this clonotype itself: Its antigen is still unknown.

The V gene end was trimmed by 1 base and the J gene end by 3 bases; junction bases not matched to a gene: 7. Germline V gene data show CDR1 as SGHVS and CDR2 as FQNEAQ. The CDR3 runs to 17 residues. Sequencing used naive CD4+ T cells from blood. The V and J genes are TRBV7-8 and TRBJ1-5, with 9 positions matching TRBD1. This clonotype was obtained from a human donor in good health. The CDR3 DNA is TGTGCCAGCAGCTTAGAATGGGACAGGGTAGTCAATCAGCCCCAGCATTTT. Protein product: CASSLEWDRVVNQPQHF.